The 4 T cell receptor beta chains given below trace back to one sample, sequenced in a study of post-analysis software for immune sequencing data. Study-level results: Roughly five TRBV segments were more frequent in patients than controls; TRBV5-6, TRBV5-1 and TRBV20-1 belonged to this group.

Every TCR beta cDNA library bore unique molecular identifiers. From the PCR reads, TCRdb called clonotypes with MiXCR, one entry per CDR3 protein. Of hundreds of thousands of distinct CDR3 sequences listed, under 70% are singletons. These receptors are not linked to any known antigen. Material for sequencing was blood. Every receptor here comes from a girl aged 10 to 17 with multiple sclerosis.

Comments on this clonotype: An end of the junction does not agree with germline; a read error may underlie this. The chain carries TRBV5-5 and TRBJ2-1; D remains unclear. This CDR3 has 11 amino acids. Germline CDR1 reads SGHKS; CDR2 reads YYEKEE (reference sequence). Here the CDR3 DNA reads TGTGCCAGCAGCTTGCGAAATGGGCAGTTCTTC. It specifies CASSLRNGQFF.

The chain combines TRBV25-1 with TRBJ1-5; D might be TRBD1 (6 bases). The germline V and J ends were trimmed by 10 bases and 4 bases, with 14 bases remaining between them. From germline, CDR1 is MGHDK and CDR2 SYGVNS. The CDR3 has 13 amino acids. CDR3 coding DNA: TGTGCCATCCCCGACAGGACTAATCAGCCCCAGCATTTT. Protein product: CAIPDRTNQPQHF.

The chain is built from TRBV6-5 and TRBJ2-5; D unresolved. The J call is doubtful: the DNA matches TRBJ2-7 better. Germline CDR1 and CDR2: MNHEY and SVGAGI. The CDR3 consists of 14 residues. Written as DNA, the CDR3 is TGTGCCAGCAGTTACTCGTCGACGGCTTACGAGCAGTACTTC. This translates into CASSYSSTAYEQYF.

This sequence joins TRBV2 and TRBJ1-2, with D possibly matching TRBD1 (5 bases). Trimming removed 2 bases from V and 3 bases from J, with 10 bases in between. Germline V gives CDR1 SNHLY, CDR2 FYNNEI. CDR3 length equals 14 residues. The CDR3 protein is CASSERGLYYGYTF. The CDR3 nucleotides read TGTGCCAGCAGTGAAAGGGGTCTATACTATGGCTACACCTTC.